This passage covers 27 T cell receptor beta chains from one sample sequenced in a study. Tregs were sorted as CD4+CD25+CD127-/low cells. MiXCR, applied by TCRdb to the 5' RACE reads, yields one record per CDR3 protein. The sample has about 40,000 distinct CDR3 sequences, around 20% seen once. Specimen: Tregs sorted from blood. The receptors stem from a female donor with breast cancer.

In the case of this clonotype: A much larger clone is a single base away; this may be a read error. The chain carries TRBV20-1 and TRBJ2-5, with 7 positions matching TRBD2. Trimming removed 6 bases from V and 4 bases from J; junction bases left unmatched: 8. Germline CDR1 reads DFQATT; CDR2 reads SNEGSKA (reference sequence). The CDR3 covers 13 residues. The CDR3, as DNA: TGCAGTGCCACCCTACTAGCGCGAGAGACCCAGTACTTC. It encodes CSATLLARETQYF.

A few counts support this clonotype. The chain carries TRBV12-3 or TRBV12-4 and TRBJ2-2, with 8 positions matching TRBD2. The CDR3 runs to 16 residues. V lost 2 bases to trimming and J lost 7 bases; unmatched junction nucleotides: 9. The DNA for the CDR3 is TGTGCCAGCAGTTTACGGGCGGGGGGCCCGAACGGGGAGCTGTTTTTT. It yields the protein CASSLRAGGPNGELFF.

There are many counts of this clonotype. The V call is TRBV7-2, the J call TRBJ2-1, with 10 bases identical to TRBD2. With 1 base clipped from V and 9 bases from J, the junction kept 9 bases outside the gene matches. The germline V gene has CDR1 SGHTA and CDR2 FQGNSA. This CDR3 has 16 residues. DNA for the CDR3: TGTGCCAGCAGCTTAGGCTTGCGGCTAGCGGGAGCTGAGCAGTTCTTC. This encodes CASSLGLRLAGAEQFF.

In its sample, this clonotype was seen a few times. J is TRBJ2-5 and V is TRBV5-1; 10 nucleotides agree with TRBD1. CDR3 length: 15 amino acids. V was clipped by 4 bases and J by 6 bases; unmatched bases: 9. Per the germline V gene, CDR1 is SGHRS and CDR2 is YFSETQ. The CDR3 loop reads CASSRPGTGVKTQYF. DNA of the CDR3: TGCGCCAGCAGCCGTCCCGGGACAGGGGTAAAGACCCAGTACTTC. The full variable domain, with the rest looked up from reference TRBV5-1 and TRBJ2-5, is KAGVTQTPRYLIKTRGQQVTLSCSPISGHRSVSWYQQTPGQGLQFLFEYFSETQRNKGNFPGRFSGRQFSNSRSEMNVSTLELGDSALYLCASSRPGTGVKTQYFGPGTRLLVL.

This chain connects TRBV5-1 to TRBJ2-7; 7 positions match TRBD2. Germline lookup yields CDR1 SGHRS and CDR2 YFSETQ. V lost 7 bases to trimming and J lost 2 bases; unmatched junction nucleotides: 9. This CDR3 spans 14 amino acids. In DNA, the CDR3 is TGCGCCAGCTACAGCGGGAATTCGGCCTACGAGCAGTACTTC. Translation gives CASYSGNSAYEQYF.

V usage is TRBV11-2 and J usage is TRBJ1-1, with TRBD1 identical over 9 bases. Trimming took 3 bases from V and 12 from J; bases not matched to a gene: 8. CDR3 length: 13 residues. Germline CDR1 reads SGHAT; CDR2 reads FQNNGV. The CDR3 coding sequence is TGTGCCAGCAGCTTCAAGACAGGGGGTGCGTCTTTCTTT. Residues: CASSFKTGGASFF.

This clonotype was found a few times. At one end, the junction sequence differs from germline, possibly due to a read error. This chain joins TRBV28 and TRBJ2-4; either TRBD1 or TRBD2 may supply D (5 bases each). Germline values: CDR1 MDHEN, CDR2 SYDVKM. CDR3 length: 17 residues. CDR3 sequence: CASSLFGTQIAKNIRYF. The DNA of the CDR3 is TGTGCCAGCAGTTTGTTTGGGACGCAAATAGCCAAAAACATTCGGTACTTC.

This chain uses TRBV6-1 with TRBJ2-3, with D possibly matching TRBD2 (6 bases). Germline values: CDR1 MNHNS, CDR2 SASEGT. Deletions cut 1 base from V and 1 base from J, with 9 bases between. The CDR3 is made up of 15 amino acids. The CDR3 region has the DNA TGTGCCAGCAGTGAAGATGGAGGGGGCACAGATACGCAGTATTTT. This translates into CASSEDGGGTDTQYF.

This clonotype was picked up a small number of times. A much larger clone lies one base from this, so it may be a read error. The V and J genes are TRBV12-3 or TRBV12-4 and TRBJ2-5; D may be TRBD1 (5 bases). The CDR3 consists of 14 residues. The CDR3 region has the DNA TGTGCCAACAGTTTAAGGCGACAGCAAGAGACCCAGTACTTC. Translation: CANSLRRQQETQYF.

The rearrangement joins TRBV6-1 to TRBJ2-7; no reliable D call. CDR3 size: 15 residues. V lost 2 bases and J lost 3, with 14 bases in between. CDR1 MNHNS and CDR2 SASEGT come from the germline V gene. The CDR3 protein is CASSETEAGYYEQYF. The CDR3 DNA follows: TGTGCCAGCAGTGAAACCGAGGCCGGGTACTACGAGCAGTACTTC.

The CDR3 DNA is TGTGCCAGCTCACTATCACTAGGCTCCTACAATGAGCAGTTCTTC. This translates into CASSLSLGSYNEQFF. The rearrangement links TRBV18 to TRBJ2-1, with D possibly being TRBD2 (5 bases). The CDR3 has 15 residues. Germline CDR1 KGHSH, CDR2 LQKENI. V was shortened by 4 bases and J by 0 bases, with 10 bases between the two germline ends. Variable domain in full (rest from reference TRBV18 and TRBJ2-1): NAGVMQNPRHLVRRRGQEARLRCSPMKGHSHVYWYRQLPEEGLKFMVYLQKENIIDESGMPKERFSAEFPKEGPSILRIQQVVRGDSAAYFCASSLSLGSYNEQFFGPGTRLTVL.

The gene calls are TRBV2 and TRBJ1-5; possibly TRBD1 for D (6 bases). From germline, CDR1 is SNHLY and CDR2 FYNNEI. V was clipped by 5 bases and J by 0 bases, with 8 bases between them. The CDR3 consists of 14 residues. This CDR3 reads CASSKGDSNQPQHF. The CDR3 bases are TGTGCCAGCAGTAAGGGGGATAGCAATCAGCCCCAGCATTTT.

This clonotype was seen at least ten times. The V gene is TRBV11-2, the J gene TRBJ2-7, with TRBD1 identical over 9 bases. This CDR3 contains 12 residues. The trim removed 10 bases at V and 1 base at J, leaving 2 bases unmatched. In germline, CDR1 is SGHAT, CDR2 FQNNGV. Here the CDR3 reads CATTGGSYEQYF. The CDR3 region has the DNA TGTGCCACGACAGGGGGATCCTACGAGCAGTACTTC.

The rearrangement uses TRBV5-1 and TRBJ2-1; 7 bases align to TRBD2. CDR1 is SGHRS, CDR2 YFSETQ, per germline. Trimming cost V 0 bases and J 3 bases; bases outside gene matches: 3. This CDR3 comprises 15 residues. The CDR3 is CASSLGRGNYNEQFF. CDR3 bases: TGCGCCAGCAGCTTGGGGCGGGGGAACTACAATGAGCAGTTCTTC.

This clonotype was detected a few times. This sequence joins TRBV7-2 and TRBJ1-6; weak D call: TRBD1 (6 bases). Germline V lookup: CDR1 SGHTA, CDR2 FQGNSA. The germline V and J ends were trimmed by 1 base and 6 bases, with 10 bases remaining between them. The CDR3 consists of 15 residues. This CDR3 is CASSLGGGRNSPLHF. CDR3 DNA sequence: TGTGCCAGCAGCTTAGGGGGGGGGCGTAATTCACCCCTCCACTTT.

There are a few counts of this clonotype. The chain has TRBV4-3 and TRBJ2-1; no definite D call. Germline assignment: CDR1 LGHNA and CDR2 YSLEER. The CDR3 totals 14 residues. V was trimmed by 3 bases and J by 3 bases, leaving 9 bases between them. The CDR3 DNA reads as TGCGCCAGCAGCCACCGCCACCTCTACAATGAGCAGTTCTTC. It is translated as CASSHRHLYNEQFF.

This clonotype was observed a handful of times. The CDR3 protein is CASSLENLDGYTF. In DNA, the CDR3 is TGCGCCAGCAGCCTAGAAAATTTGGATGGCTACACCTTC. The chain joins TRBV5-1 to TRBJ1-2; D call uncertain. The V gene's germline CDR1 is SGHRS and CDR2 YFSETQ. The CDR3 runs to 13 residues. The germline V and J ends were trimmed by 4 bases and 6 bases, with 13 bases remaining between them.

This clonotype appeared many times. The CDR3 region is CASSRLKGGGNEQFF. The CDR3 DNA sequence: TGTGCCAGCAGCCGACTAAAGGGAGGTGGCAATGAGCAGTTCTTC. V gene TRBV4-2 combines with J gene TRBJ2-1; D is perhaps TRBD2 (6 bases). The ends were cut back, 4 bases at V and 6 bases at J, with 16 bases in the middle. The CDR3 spans 15 residues. Germline CDR1 and CDR2: LGHNA and YNFKEQ.

This clonotype was detected only a few times. V is TRBV5-6 and J is TRBJ1-1; D is undetermined. The CDR3 is 15 amino acids. Trimming shortened V by 3 bases and J by 5 bases, and 17 bases separated the two germline ends. Per germline, CDR1 SGHDT and CDR2 YYEEEE. The CDR3 spells CASSWGSEAQTEAFF. The CDR3 DNA reads as TGTGCCAGCAGCTGGGGATCAGAGGCACAAACTGAAGCTTTCTTT.

In this sample, this clonotype turned up many times. The chain uses TRBV7-3 and TRBJ2-3; TRBD2 matches 13 bases. There are 17 residues in the CDR3. CDR1 is SGHTA and CDR2 is FQGTGA in the germline V gene. The V gene end was trimmed by 0 bases and the J gene end by 2 bases; junction bases not matched to a gene: 2. Written as DNA, the CDR3 is TGTGCCAGCAGCTTAACTGGGACTAGCGGGACCACAGATACGCAGTATTTT. Amino acid sequence: CASSLTGTSGTTDTQYF.

This clonotype has more than one count but fewer than ten. V gene TRBV7-8 combines with J gene TRBJ1-5; D may be TRBD1 (6 bases). Germline V gene sequence: CDR1 SGHVS, CDR2 FQNEAQ. This CDR3 is 15 amino acids long. Trimming cost V 3 bases and J 2 bases, with 11 bases left between them. This CDR3 is CASSLWSGGNQPQHF. The CDR3 coding sequence is TGTGCCAGCAGCTTGTGGTCAGGGGGCAATCAGCCCCAGCATTTT.

This clonotype was detected ten times or more. The J gene is TRBJ2-7, the V gene TRBV7-9; TRBD2 matches 7 bases. Germline loops: CDR1 SEHNR, CDR2 FQNEAQ (reference sequence). The length of the CDR3 is 15 residues. The ends lost 5 bases at V and 6 bases at J; junction bases unmatched: 13. The CDR3 sequence is CASSPDGTMNIEQYF. The CDR3 DNA sequence: TGTGCCAGCAGCCCAGACGGGACTATGAATATCGAGCAGTACTTC.

This clonotype was detected a few times. The chain employs TRBV6-5 and TRBJ1-2; D gene unclear. Trimming removed 5 bases from V and 4 bases from J, with 14 bases in between. The CDR3 sequence is 14 residues long. Germline V CDR1 and CDR2: MNHEY, SVGAGI. The CDR3 sequence: CASSQMQLSYGYTF. The CDR3 nucleotides read TGTGCCAGCAGTCAGATGCAGCTCTCCTATGGCTACACCTTC.

The CDR3 nucleotides are TGTGCCAGCAGCTTAGTGGCTAGCGGGAGCCACGAGCAGTACTTC. It encodes CASSLVASGSHEQYF. The chain carries TRBV7-2 and TRBJ2-7, with 10 nucleotides matching TRBD2. Germline-derived CDR1 and CDR2 are SGHTA and FQGNSA. This CDR3 has 15 residues. J lost 5 bases, V lost 1 base, and 5 bases had no gene match.

The J gene is TRBJ2-1, the V gene TRBV5-1; D remains ambiguous. V was trimmed by 4 bases and J by 0 bases, leaving 8 bases between them. This CDR3 has 14 amino acids. CDR1 SGHRS and CDR2 YFSETQ come from the germline V gene. The DNA of the CDR3 is TGCGCCAGCAGCATGTTGAGCTCCTACAATGAGCAGTTCTTC. It translates to CASSMLSSYNEQFF.

J is TRBJ2-2 and V is TRBV11-3; unclear D gene. Per the germline V gene, CDR1 is SGHNT and CDR2 is YENEEA. This CDR3 spans 13 amino acids. Trimming shortened V by 1 base and J by 6 bases, and 6 bases separated the two germline ends. In nucleotides, the CDR3 is TGTGCCAGCAGCTTAGGGGGTTCCGGGGAGCTGTTTTTT. Translating gives CASSLGGSGELFF. Full variable domain (missing parts from reference TRBV11-3 and TRBJ2-2): EAGVVQSPRYKIIEKKQPVAFWCNPISGHNTLYWYLQNLGQGPELLIRYENEEAVDDSQLPKDRFSAERLKGVDSTLKIQPAELGDSAVYLCASSLGGSGELFFGEGSRLTVL.

This chain uses TRBV27 with TRBJ1-1; unclear D gene. V was shortened by 6 bases and J by 4 bases, with 12 bases between the two germline ends. There are 13 residues in the CDR3. Germline V gives CDR1 MNHEY, CDR2 SMNVEV (reference sequence). The CDR3 loop reads CASSPGWTTEAFF. In nucleotides, the CDR3 is TGTGCCAGCAGCCCCGGTTGGACCACTGAAGCTTTCTTT.